This TCR beta chain was captured by sequencing in a study of T cells in Graves' hyperthyroidism and ophthalmopathy (dated by TCRdb to the late 2010s). Regarding the research as a whole: Peripheral blood samples were taken at the time of initial diagnosis, prior to any treatment. After sampling, hyperthyroidism patients received methimazole starting at 30 mg daily, and ophthalmopathy patients received high-dose intravenous methylprednisolone. The paper describes TCR Vbeta CDR3 sequencing of about 140 peripheral blood samples, made up of roughly 45 ophthalmopathy patients, roughly 75 hyperthyroidism patients and some 17 progressor patients. A discovery cohort of roughly 100 patients, approximately 45 with Graves' ophthalmopathy and 55 to 65 with stable Graves' hyperthyroidism, was used to find distinguishing TCR V-J signatures. For training and testing, the 110 or so patients in the discovery cohort were randomly divided in a 7:3 ratio. Thyroid tissue and blood T-cell repertoires from six Graves' hyperthyroidism patients were also compared in the study. Whether ophthalmopathy could be predicted prospectively was tested in an independent validation cohort made up of approximately 19 hyperthyroidism patients plus 17 patients who later progressed to ophthalmopathy.

The germline V end is reduced by 4 bases and the J end by 8 bases; junction bases left unmatched: 5. CDR1 and CDR2, per the germline V gene, are SGHTA and FQGNSA. The CDR3 spans 15 residues, from the cysteine through the phenylalanine. Solely the CDR3 DNA is kept, with 45 bases framed from the first base. TCR beta CDR3 regions were amplified from RNA transcripts. The TCR CDR3 was subjected to a first round of RT-PCR using the HTBI primer set and the Qiagen OneStep RT-PCR kit. Libraries were constructed in a second round of multiplex PCR, after which size selection and purification were carried out. Sequencing of the libraries was done on an Illumina HiSeq2000 using paired-end 100 bp reads. On the study's bioinformatics: SOAPnuke was used to process the raw data, removing reads that contained adapters or uncalled bases, had a mean Phred below 15, or lacked an exact match to the constant primer or identifier. COPE v1.2.5 was used to merge the high-quality paired reads, and each unique nucleotide sequence was defined as a clonotype. MiTCR v1.1 was used to align the clonotypes against IMGT TRBV, TRBD and TRBJ reference segments. The analysis included only V-J combinations with a frequency above 0.0001, which together covered more than 98% of the repertoires. The TCS score was defined as the ratio of F50 (clonal expansion) to E x V (chaos), calculated using BLOSUM62-based TCRdist between CDR3 peptides within each V-J. Welch's t-statistics and random forest reduced 514 V-J features to 10 to 15, which were used in a naive Bayes classifier (R e1071). TCRdb's own reprocessing of the public reads used fastp at Q25 and MiXCR and kept productive beta chains. A single entry per CDR3 protein holds the most common genes and DNA from its merged rows. Clone size and V and J calls follow TCRdb, not the original study. The sample contains 500,000 to 550,000 distinct CDR3 sequences, about 20% of them found a single time. The ten largest clones represent over 45% of the sample.

Ophthalmopathy patients had moderately to severely active disease, with a Clinical Activity Score of 3 or more, a NOSPECS grade of 4 or more, and a disease duration of less than 3 months. Exclusion was applied to patients with uncontrolled infections, other autoimmune diseases, pregnancy or lactation. Diagnoses were established on the basis of clinical symptoms, serum thyroxine and TRAb, thyroid ultrasound, and orbital computed tomography. PBMCs were isolated from roughly 10 ml of fresh peripheral blood by Ficoll-Paque density gradient centrifugation. Total RNA was extracted with Trizol reagent, and quality was checked on an Agilent 2100 Bioanalyzer. Results the study describes overall, beyond this receptor: Most expanded thyroid clonotypes (frequency above 0.001) were also found in blood, which suggests that blood repertoires may mirror thyroid immune responses. A 13 V-J signature model separated ophthalmopathy from stable hyperthyroidism, with 87.88% sensitivity and approximately 81% specificity in cross-validation and 80%/75% in testing. Sample size was not statistically predetermined, and investigators were not blinded to group allocation. In validation, the model predicted progression to ophthalmopathy a median of around 6.5 months before onset, with about 71% sensitivity and 72.22% specificity.

Notes on this clonotype: Its antigen remains undetermined. Base quality data are lacking; no much larger clone is found one base away.

The sequence links TRBV7-2 to TRBJ2-1, and TRBD2 matches 13 of the central bases. Source material: blood. The sequence was obtained from a middle-aged man with Graves' ophthalmopathy. The CDR3 sequence is CASSSGLAGSDEQFF. The DNA sequence is given as TGTGCCAGCAGCTCGGGACTAGCGGGATCGGATGAGCAGTTCTTC.